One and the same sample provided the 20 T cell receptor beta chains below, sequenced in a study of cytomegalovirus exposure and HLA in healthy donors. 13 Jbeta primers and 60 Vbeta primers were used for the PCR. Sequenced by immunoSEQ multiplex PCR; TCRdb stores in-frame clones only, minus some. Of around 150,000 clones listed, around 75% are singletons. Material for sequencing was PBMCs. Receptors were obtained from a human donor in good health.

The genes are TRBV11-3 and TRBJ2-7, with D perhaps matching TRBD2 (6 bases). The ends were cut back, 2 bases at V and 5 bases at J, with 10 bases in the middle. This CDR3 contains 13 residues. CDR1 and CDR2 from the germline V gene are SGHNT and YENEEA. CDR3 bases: TGTGCCAGCAGCTTAAATCCGGGGGACGAGCAGTACTTC. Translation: CASSLNPGDEQYF.

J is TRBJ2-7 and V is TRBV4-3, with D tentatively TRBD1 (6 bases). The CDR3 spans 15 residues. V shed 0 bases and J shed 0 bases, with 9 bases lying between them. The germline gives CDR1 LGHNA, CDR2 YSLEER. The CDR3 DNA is TGCGCCAGCAGCCAAGAATCGGACAGCTCCTACGAGCAGTACTTC. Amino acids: CASSQESDSSYEQYF.

The CDR3: CASSLAMAVNTEAFF. The CDR3 DNA is TGTGCCAGCAGCTTAGCGATGGCAGTGAACACTGAAGCTTTCTTT. The chain carries TRBV7-2 and TRBJ1-1; D gene unclear. The germline V and J ends were trimmed by 0 bases and 0 bases, with 8 bases remaining between them. In germline, CDR1 is SGHTA, CDR2 FQGNSA. The CDR3 is 15 amino acids.

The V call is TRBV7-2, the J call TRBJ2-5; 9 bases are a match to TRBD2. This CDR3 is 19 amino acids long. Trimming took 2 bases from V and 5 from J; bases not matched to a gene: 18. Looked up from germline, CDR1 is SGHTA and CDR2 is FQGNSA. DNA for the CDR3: TGTGCCAGCAGCTTATCCTCCCCAACTAGCGGGCGTCGCCCGGAGACCCAGTACTTC. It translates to CASSLSSPTSGRRPETQYF.

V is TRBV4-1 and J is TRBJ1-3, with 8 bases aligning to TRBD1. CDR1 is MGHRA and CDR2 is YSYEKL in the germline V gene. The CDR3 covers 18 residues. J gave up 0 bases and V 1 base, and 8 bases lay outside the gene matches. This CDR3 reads CASSQGRQGTSSGNTIYF. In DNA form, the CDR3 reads TGCGCCAGCAGCCAAGGACGACAGGGGACGAGCTCTGGAAACACCATATATTTT.

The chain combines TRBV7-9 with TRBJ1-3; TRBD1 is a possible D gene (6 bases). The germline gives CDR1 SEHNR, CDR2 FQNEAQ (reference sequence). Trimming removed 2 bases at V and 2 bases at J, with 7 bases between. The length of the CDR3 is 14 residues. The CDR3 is CASSLNRAGNTIYF. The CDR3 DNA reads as TGTGCCAGCAGCTTAAACAGGGCTGGAAACACCATATATTTT.

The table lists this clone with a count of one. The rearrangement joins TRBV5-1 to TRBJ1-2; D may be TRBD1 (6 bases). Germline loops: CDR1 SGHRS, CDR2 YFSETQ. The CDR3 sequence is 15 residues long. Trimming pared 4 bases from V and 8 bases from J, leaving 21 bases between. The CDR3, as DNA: TGCGCCAGCAGCCCTTCGGGCAGGGGCGTAGAGGGCTACACCTTC. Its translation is CASSPSGRGVEGYTF.

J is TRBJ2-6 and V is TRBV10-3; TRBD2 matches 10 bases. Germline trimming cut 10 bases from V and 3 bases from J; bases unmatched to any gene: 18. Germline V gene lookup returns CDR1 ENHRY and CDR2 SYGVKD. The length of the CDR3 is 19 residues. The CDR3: CATRVIEAGGAGGANVLTF. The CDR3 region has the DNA TGTGCCACCAGAGTGATAGAAGCGGGGGGGGCAGGTGGGGCCAACGTCCTGACTTTC.

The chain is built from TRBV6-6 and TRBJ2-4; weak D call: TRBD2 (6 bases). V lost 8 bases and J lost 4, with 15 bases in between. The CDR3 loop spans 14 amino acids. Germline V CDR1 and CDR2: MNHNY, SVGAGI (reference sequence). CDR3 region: CASGAGEAKNIQYF. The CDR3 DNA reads TGTGCCAGCGGTGCCGGGGAGGCAAAAAACATTCAGTACTTC.

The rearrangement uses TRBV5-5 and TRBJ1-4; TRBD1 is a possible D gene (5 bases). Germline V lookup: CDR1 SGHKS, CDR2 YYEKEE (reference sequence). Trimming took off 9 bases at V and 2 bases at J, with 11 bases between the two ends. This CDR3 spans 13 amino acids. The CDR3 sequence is CAISRDTNEKLFF. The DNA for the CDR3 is TGTGCCATCTCCAGGGATACTAATGAAAAACTGTTTTTT. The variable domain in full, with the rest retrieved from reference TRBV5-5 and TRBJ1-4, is DAGVTQSPTHLIKTRGQQVTLRCSPISGHKSVSWYQQVLGQGPQFIFQYYEKEERGRGNFPDRFSARQFPNYSSELNVNALLLGDSALYLCAISRDTNEKLFFGSGTQLSVL.

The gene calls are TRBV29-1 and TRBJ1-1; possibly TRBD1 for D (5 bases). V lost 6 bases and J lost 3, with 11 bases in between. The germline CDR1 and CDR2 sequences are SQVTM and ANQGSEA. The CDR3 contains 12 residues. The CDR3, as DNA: TGCAGCGTGACCTCAGGGTACACTGAAGCTTTCTTT. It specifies CSVTSGYTEAFF.

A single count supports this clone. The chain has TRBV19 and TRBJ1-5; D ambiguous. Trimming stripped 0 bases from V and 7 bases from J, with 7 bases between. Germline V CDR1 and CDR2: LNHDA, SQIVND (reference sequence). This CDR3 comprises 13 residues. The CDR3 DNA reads TGTGCCAGTAGTATAGAGGGCGGGCAGCCCCAGCATTTT. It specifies CASSIEGGQPQHF.

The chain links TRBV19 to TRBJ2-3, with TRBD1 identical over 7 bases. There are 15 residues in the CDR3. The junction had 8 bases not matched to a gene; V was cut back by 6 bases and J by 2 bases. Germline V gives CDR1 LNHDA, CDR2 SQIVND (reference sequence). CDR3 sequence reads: CASSLTGTLTDTQYF. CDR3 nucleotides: TGTGCCAGTAGCCTGACAGGGACCCTCACAGATACGCAGTATTTT. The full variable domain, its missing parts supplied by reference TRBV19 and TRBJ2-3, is DGGITQSPKYLFRKEGQNVTLSCEQNLNHDAMYWYRQDPGQGLRLIYYSQIVNDFQKGDIAEGYSVSREKKESFPLTVTSAQKNPTAFYLCASSLTGTLTDTQYFGPGTRLTVL.

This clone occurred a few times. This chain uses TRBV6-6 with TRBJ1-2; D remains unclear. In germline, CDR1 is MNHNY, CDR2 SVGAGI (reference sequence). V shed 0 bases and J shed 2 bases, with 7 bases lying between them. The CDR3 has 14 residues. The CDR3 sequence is CASSYSSLNYGYTF. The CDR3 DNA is TGTGCCAGCAGTTACTCTTCACTGAACTATGGCTACACCTTC.

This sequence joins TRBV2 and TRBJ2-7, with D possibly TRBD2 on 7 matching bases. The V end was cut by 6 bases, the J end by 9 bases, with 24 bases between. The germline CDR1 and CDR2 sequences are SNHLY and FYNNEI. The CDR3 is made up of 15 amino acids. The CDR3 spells CASSDSAGALIGQYF. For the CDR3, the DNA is TGTGCCAGCAGCGACTCGGCGGGGGCCCTGATCGGGCAGTACTTC.

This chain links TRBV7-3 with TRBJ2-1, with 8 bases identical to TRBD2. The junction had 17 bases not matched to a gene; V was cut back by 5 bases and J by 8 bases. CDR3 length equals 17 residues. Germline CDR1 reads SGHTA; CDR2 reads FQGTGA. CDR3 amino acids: CASSPPSGPVNYHEQFF. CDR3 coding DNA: TGTGCCAGCAGCCCTCCTAGCGGGCCCGTTAACTATCATGAGCAGTTCTTC. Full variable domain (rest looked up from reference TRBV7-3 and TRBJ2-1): GAGVSQTPSNKVTEKGKYVELRCDPISGHTALYWYRQSLGQGPEFLIYFQGTGAADDSGLPNDRFFAVRPEGSVSTLKIQRTERGDSAVYLCASSPPSGPVNYHEQFFGPGTRLTVL.

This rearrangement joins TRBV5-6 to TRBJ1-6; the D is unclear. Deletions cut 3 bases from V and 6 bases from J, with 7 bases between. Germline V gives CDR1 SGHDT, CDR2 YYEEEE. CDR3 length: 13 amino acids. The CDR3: CASSSRGNSPLHF. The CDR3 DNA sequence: TGTGCCAGCAGCTCCCGGGGTAATTCACCCCTCCACTTT.

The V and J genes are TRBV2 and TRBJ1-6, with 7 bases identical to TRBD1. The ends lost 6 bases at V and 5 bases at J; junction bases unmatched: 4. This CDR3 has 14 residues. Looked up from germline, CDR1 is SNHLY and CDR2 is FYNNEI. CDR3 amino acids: CASRPGTDNSPLHF. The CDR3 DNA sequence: TGTGCCAGCAGGCCCGGGACAGATAATTCACCCCTCCACTTT.

The CDR3 protein is CASSQTTGTFGTNHYEQYF. The CDR3 region has the DNA TGTGCCAGCAGCCAAACCACCGGGACGTTCGGGACAAACCACTACGAGCAGTACTTC. This chain connects TRBV7-4 to TRBJ2-7; maybe TRBD1 (6 bases). CDR3 length: 19 amino acids. The V end was cut by 5 bases, the J end by 3 bases, with 29 bases between. Germline V gives CDR1 SGHVT, CDR2 SQSDAQ.

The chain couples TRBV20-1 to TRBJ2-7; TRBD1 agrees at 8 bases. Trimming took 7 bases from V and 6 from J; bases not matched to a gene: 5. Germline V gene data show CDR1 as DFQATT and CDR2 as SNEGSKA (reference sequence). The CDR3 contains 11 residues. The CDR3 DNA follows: TGCAGTGGGACAGACAGGGGCGAGCAGTACTTC. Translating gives CSGTDRGEQYF.